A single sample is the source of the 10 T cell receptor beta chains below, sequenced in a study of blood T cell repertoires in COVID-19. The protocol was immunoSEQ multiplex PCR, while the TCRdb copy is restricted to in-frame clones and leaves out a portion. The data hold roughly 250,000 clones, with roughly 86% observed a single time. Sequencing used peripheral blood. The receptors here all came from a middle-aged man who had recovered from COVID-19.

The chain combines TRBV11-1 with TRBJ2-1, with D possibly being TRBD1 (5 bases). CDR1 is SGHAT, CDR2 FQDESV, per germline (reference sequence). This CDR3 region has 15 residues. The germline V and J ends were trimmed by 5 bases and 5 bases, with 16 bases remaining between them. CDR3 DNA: TGTGCCAGCAGCCAAGGGGCTCAGATACACAATGAGCAGTTCTTC. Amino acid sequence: CASSQGAQIHNEQFF.

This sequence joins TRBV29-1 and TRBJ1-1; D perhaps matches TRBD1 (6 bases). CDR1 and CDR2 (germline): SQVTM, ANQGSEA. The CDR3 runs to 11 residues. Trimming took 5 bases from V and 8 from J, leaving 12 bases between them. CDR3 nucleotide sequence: TGCAGCGTTTACGGTACAGGGGAAGCTTTCTTT. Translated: CSVYGTGEAFF.

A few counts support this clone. The DNA of the CDR3 is TGCGCCAGCACCTACACCGGGGAGCTGTTTTTT. This encodes CASTYTGELFF. This sequence joins TRBV10-2 and TRBJ2-2, with D unresolved. The V and J ends lost 7 bases and 3 bases respectively, with 3 bases between them. From germline, CDR1 is WSHSY and CDR2 SAAADI. This CDR3 spans 11 amino acids.

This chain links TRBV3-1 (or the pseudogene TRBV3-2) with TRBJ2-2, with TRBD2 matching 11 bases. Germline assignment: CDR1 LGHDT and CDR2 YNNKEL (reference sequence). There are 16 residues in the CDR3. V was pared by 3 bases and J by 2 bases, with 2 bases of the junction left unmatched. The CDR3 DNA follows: TGTGCCAGCAGCCAGACTAGCGGGGTTAACACCGGGGAGCTGTTTTTT. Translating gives CASSQTSGVNTGELFF.

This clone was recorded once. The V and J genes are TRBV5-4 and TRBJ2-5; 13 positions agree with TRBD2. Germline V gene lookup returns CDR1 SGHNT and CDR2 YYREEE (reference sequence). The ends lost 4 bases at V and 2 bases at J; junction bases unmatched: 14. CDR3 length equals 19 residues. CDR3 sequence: CASSGTGTSGVGGQETQYF. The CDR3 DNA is TGTGCCAGCAGCGGAACCGGGACTAGCGGGGTTGGGGGGCAAGAGACCCAGTACTTC.

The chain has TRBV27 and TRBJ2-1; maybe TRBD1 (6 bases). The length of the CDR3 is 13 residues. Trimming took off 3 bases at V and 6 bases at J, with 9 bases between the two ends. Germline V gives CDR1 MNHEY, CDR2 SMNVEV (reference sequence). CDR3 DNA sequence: TGTGCCAGCAGTTTCGACAGGACCAATGAGCAGTTCTTC. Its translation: CASSFDRTNEQFF.

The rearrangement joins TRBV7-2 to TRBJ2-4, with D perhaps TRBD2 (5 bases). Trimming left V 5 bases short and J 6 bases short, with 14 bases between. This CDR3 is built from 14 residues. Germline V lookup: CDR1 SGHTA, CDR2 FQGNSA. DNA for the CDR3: TGTGCCAGCAGCACGCCGGGGTTGGGAAACATTCAGTACTTC. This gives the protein CASSTPGLGNIQYF.

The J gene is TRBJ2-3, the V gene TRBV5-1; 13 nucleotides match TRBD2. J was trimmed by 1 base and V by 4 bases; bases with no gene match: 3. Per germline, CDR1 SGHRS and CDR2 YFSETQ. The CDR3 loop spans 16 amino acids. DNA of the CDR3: TGCGCCAGCAGCACCGGACTAGCGGGGGGCACAGATACGCAGTATTTT. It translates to CASSTGLAGGTDTQYF. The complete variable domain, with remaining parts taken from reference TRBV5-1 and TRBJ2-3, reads KAGVTQTPRYLIKTRGQQVTLSCSPISGHRSVSWYQQTPGQGLQFLFEYFSETQRNKGNFPGRFSGRQFSNSRSEMNVSTLELGDSALYLCASSTGLAGGTDTQYFGPGTRLTVL.

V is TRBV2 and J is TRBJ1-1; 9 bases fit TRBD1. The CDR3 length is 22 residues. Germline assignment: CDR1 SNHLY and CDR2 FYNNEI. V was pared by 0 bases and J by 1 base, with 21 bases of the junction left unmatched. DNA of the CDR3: TGTGCCAGCAGTGAAGCGCGATCCGGGACAGGGTCTTCCGTTCAGTCGAACACTGAAGCTTTCTTT. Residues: CASSEARSGTGSSVQSNTEAFF.

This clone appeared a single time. The CDR3: CSVVGQGFHNEQFF. The CDR3 region has the DNA TGCAGCGTTGTAGGACAGGGGTTTCACAATGAGCAGTTCTTC. The rearrangement uses TRBV29-1 and TRBJ2-1; 9 nucleotides line up with TRBD1. The CDR3 totals 14 residues. In germline, CDR1 is SQVTM, CDR2 ANQGSEA. V gave up 4 bases and J gave up 5 bases; unmatched junction bases: 6.